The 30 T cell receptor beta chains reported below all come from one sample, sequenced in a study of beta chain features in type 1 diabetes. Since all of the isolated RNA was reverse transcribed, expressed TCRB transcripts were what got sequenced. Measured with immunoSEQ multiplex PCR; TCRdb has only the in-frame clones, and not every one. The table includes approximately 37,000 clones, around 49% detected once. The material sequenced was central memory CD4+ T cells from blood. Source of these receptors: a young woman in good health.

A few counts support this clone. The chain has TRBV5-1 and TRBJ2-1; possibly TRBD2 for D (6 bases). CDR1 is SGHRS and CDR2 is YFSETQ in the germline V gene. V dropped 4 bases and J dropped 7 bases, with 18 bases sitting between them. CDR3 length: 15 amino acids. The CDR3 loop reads CASSGEVGKGNEQFF. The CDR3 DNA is TGCGCCAGCAGCGGGGAGGTAGGGAAGGGTAATGAGCAGTTCTTC.

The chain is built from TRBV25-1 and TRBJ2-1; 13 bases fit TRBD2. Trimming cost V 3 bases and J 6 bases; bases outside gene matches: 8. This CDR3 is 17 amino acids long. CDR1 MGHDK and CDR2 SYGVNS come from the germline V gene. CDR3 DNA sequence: TGTGCCAGCAGTGAGGGGACTAGCGGGACTAGTCGCAATGAGCAGTTCTTC. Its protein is CASSEGTSGTSRNEQFF.

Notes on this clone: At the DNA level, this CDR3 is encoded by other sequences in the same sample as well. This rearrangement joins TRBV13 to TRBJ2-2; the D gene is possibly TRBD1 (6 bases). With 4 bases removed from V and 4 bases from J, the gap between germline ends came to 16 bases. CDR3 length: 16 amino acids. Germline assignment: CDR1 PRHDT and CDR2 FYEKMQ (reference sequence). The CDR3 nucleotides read TGTGCCAGCAGCTCCCCATCAACAGGGCCCACCGGGGAGCTGTTTTTT. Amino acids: CASSSPSTGPTGELFF.

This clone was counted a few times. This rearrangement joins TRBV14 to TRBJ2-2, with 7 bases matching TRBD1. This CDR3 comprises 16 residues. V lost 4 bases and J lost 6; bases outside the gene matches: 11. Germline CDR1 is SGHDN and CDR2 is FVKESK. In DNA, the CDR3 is TGTGCCAGCAGCCCTAGAGCAGGGGGATATTCCGGGGAGCTGTTTTTT. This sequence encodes CASSPRAGGYSGELFF. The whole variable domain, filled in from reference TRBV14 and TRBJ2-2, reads EAGVTQFPSHSVIEKGQTVTLRCDPISGHDNLYWYRRVMGKEIKFLLHFVKESKQDESGMPNNRFLAERTGGTYSTLKVQPAELEDSGVYFCASSPRAGGYSGELFFGEGSRLTVL.

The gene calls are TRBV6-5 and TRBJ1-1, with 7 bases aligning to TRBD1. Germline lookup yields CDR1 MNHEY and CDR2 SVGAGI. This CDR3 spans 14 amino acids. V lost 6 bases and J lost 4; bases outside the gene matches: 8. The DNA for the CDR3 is TGTGCCAGCAGGAAACAGGGGATGCGCACTGAAGCTTTCTTT. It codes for CASRKQGMRTEAFF.

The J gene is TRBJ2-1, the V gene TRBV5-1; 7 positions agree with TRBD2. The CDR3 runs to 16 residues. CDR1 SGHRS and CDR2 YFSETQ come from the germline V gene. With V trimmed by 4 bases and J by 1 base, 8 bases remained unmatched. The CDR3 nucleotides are TGCGCCAGCAGCCCGAGCGGGGTTAATTCCTACAATGAGCAGTTCTTC. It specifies CASSPSGVNSYNEQFF.

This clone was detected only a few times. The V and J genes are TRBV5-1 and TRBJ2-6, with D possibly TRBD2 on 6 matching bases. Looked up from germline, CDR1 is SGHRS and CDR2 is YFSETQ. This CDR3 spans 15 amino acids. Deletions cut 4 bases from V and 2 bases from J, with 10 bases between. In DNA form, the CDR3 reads TGCGCCAGCAGCCCGGGAGCTACTGGGGCCAACGTCCTGACTTTC. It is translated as CASSPGATGANVLTF.

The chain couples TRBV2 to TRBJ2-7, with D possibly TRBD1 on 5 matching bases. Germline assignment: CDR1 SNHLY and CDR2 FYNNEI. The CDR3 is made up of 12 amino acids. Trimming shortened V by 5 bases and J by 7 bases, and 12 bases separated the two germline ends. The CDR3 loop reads CASSTTGWEQYF. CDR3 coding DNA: TGTGCCAGCAGTACCACAGGCTGGGAGCAGTACTTC.

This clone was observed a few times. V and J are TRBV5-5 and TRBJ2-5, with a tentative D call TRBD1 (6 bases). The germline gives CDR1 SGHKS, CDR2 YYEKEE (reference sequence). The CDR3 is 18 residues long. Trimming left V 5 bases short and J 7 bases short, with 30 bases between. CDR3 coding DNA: TGTGCCAGCAGGGAAGGGGGACCTCATGGGGTGTTTTCCGGGACCCAGTACTTC. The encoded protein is CASREGGPHGVFSGTQYF.

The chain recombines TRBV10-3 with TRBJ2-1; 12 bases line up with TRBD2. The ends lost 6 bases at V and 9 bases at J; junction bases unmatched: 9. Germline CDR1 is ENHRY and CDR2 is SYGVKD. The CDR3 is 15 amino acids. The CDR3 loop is CAISGLAGTSGEQFF. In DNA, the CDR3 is TGTGCCATCAGCGGACTAGCGGGAACCAGCGGTGAGCAGTTCTTC.

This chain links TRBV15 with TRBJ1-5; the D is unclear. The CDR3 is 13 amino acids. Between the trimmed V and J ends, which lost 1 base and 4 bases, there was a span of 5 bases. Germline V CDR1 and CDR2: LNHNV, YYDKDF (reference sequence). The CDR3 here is CATSRASNQPQHF. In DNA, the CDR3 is TGTGCCACCAGCAGAGCCTCGAATCAGCCCCAGCATTTT.

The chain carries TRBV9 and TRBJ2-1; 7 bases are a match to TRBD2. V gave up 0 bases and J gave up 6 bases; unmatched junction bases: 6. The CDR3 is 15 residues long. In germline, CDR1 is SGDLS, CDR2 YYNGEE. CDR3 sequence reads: CASSVGGGSSNEQFF. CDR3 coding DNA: TGTGCCAGCAGCGTAGGAGGCGGGAGTTCCAATGAGCAGTTCTTC.

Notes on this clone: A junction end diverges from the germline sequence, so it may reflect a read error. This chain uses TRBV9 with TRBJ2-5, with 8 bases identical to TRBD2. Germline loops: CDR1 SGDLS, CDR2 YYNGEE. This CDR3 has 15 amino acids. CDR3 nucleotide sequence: TGTGCCAGCAGCCCTACTGGGACTAGGGGAGAGGCCCAGTACTTC. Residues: CASSPTGTRGEAQYF.

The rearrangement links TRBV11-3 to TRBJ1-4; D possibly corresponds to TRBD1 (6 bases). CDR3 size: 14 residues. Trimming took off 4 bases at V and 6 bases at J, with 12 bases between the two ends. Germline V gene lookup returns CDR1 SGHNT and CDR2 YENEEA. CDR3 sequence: CASSYGTRDEKLFF. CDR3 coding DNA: TGTGCCAGCAGCTACGGGACACGGGATGAAAAACTGTTTTTT.

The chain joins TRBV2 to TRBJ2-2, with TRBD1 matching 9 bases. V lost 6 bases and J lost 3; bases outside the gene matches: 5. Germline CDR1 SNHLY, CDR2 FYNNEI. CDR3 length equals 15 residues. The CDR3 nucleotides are TGTGCCAGCAGCCGGGACAGGGACTACACCGGGGAGCTGTTTTTT. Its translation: CASSRDRDYTGELFF.

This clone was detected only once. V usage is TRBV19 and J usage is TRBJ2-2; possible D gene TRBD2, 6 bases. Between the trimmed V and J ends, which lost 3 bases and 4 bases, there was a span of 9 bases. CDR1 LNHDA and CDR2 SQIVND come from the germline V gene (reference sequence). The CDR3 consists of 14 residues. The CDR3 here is CASSILATTGELFF. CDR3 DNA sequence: TGTGCCAGTAGTATCCTAGCGACCACCGGGGAGCTGTTTTTT.

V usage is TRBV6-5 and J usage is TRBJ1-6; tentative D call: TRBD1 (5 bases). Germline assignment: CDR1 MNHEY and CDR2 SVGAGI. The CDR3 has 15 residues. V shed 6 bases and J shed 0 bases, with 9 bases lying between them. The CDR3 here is CASRQDPSYNSPLHF. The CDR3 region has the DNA TGTGCCAGCAGACAGGACCCCTCCTATAATTCACCCCTCCACTTT.

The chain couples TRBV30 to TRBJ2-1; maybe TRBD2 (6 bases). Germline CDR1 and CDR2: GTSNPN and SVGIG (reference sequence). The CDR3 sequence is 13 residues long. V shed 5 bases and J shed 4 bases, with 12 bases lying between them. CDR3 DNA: TGTGCCTGGCGAATACGGGAGTACAATGAGCAGTTCTTC. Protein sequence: CAWRIREYNEQFF.

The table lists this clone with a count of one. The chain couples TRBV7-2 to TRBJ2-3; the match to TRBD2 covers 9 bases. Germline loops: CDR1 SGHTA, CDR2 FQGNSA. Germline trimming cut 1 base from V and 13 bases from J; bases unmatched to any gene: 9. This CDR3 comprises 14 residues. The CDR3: CASSLERLAGLKYF. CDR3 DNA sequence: TGTGCCAGCAGCTTAGAACGTCTAGCGGGGCTCAAGTATTTT.

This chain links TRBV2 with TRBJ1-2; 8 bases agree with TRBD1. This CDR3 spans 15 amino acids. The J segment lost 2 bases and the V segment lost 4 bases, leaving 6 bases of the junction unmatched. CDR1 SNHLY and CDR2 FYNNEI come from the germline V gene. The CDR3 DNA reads TGTGCCAGCAGTGTACTGGGGGACAGGAACTATGGCTACACCTTC. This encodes CASSVLGDRNYGYTF.

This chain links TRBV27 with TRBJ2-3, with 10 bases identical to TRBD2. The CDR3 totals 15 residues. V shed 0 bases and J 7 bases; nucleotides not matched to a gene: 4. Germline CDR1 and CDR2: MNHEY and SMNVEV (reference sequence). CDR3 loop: CASSLSPSGRHTQYF. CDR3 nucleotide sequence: TGTGCCAGCAGTTTATCACCTAGCGGGAGACATACGCAGTATTTT.

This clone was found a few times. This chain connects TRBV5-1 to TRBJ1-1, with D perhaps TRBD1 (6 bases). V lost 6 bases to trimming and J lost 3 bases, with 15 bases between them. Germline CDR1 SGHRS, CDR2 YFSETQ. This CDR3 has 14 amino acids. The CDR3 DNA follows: TGCGCCAGCACTTTGCAGGGGCAGTACACTGAAGCTTTCTTT. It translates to CASTLQGQYTEAFF.

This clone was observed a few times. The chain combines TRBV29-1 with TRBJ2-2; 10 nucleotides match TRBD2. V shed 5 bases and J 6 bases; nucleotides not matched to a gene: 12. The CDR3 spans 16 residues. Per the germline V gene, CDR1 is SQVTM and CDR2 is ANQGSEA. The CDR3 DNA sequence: TGCAGCGTTATAGTAGGGCTAGCGGGAGCGGCCGGGGAGCTGTTTTTT. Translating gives CSVIVGLAGAAGELFF.

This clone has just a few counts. For the CDR3, the DNA is TGCAGCCCCTCCGTTTTGCGGAAGTCCTACAATGAGCAGTTCTTC. Protein sequence: CSPSVLRKSYNEQFF. The J gene is TRBJ2-1, the V gene TRBV29-1; D unresolved. The CDR3 has 15 amino acids. Trimming cost V 8 bases and J 1 base, with 18 bases left between them. Germline V gene sequence: CDR1 SQVTM, CDR2 ANQGSEA.

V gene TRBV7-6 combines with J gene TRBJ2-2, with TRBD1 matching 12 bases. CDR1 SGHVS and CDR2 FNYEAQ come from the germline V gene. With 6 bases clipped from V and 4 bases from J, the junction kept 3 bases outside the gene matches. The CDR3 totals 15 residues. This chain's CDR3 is CASRTGQGATGELFF. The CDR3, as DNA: TGTGCCAGCAGGACGGGACAGGGGGCCACCGGGGAGCTGTTTTTT.

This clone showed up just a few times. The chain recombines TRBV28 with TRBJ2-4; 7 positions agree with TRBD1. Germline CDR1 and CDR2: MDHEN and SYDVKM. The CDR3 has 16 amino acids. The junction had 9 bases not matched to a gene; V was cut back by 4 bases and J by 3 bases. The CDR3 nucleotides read TGTGCCAGCAGTTGGTACAGGGGAAATGACAAAAACATTCAGTACTTC. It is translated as CASSWYRGNDKNIQYF. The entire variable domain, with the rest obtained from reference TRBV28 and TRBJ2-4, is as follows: DVKVTQSSRYLVKRTGEKVFLECVQDMDHENMFWYRQDPGLGLRLIYFSYDVKMKEKGDIPEGYSVSREKKERFSLILESASTNQTSMYLCASSWYRGNDKNIQYFGAGTRLSVL.

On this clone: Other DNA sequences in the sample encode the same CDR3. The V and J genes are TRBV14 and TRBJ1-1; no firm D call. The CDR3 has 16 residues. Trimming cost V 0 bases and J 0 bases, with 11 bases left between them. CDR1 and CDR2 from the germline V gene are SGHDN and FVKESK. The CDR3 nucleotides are TGTGCCAGCAGCCAAGACGAGGGCGTAATGAACACTGAAGCTTTCTTT. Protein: CASSQDEGVMNTEAFF.

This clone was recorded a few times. CDR3 sequence: CASSLRDRLTEAFF. CDR3 DNA: TGTGCCAGCAGCCTCCGGGACAGACTCACTGAAGCTTTCTTT. V and J are TRBV7-6 and TRBJ1-1; 7 bases map to TRBD1. This CDR3 comprises 14 residues. Germline V gene sequence: CDR1 SGHVS, CDR2 FNYEAQ. V lost 5 bases to trimming and J lost 4 bases; unmatched junction nucleotides: 7.

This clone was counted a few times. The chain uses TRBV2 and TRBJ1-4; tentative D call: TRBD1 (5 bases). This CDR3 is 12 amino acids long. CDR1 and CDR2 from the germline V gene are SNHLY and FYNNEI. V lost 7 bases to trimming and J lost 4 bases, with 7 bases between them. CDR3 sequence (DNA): TGTGCCAGCAACAGGATTAATGAAAAACTGTTTTTT. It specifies CASNRINEKLFF. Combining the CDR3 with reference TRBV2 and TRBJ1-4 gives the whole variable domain EPEVTQTPSHQVTQMGQEVILRCVPISNHLYFYWYRQILGQKVEFLVSFYNNEISEKSEIFDDQFSVERPDGSNFTLKIRSTKLEDSAMYFCASNRINEKLFFGSGTQLSVL.

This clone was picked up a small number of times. CDR3 amino acids: CAWSVGPRGSYNEQFF. The CDR3 coding sequence is TGTGCCTGGAGTGTAGGACCCAGGGGTTCCTACAATGAGCAGTTCTTC. This rearrangement joins TRBV30 to TRBJ2-1; tentative D call: TRBD1 (6 bases). The germline V and J ends were trimmed by 0 bases and 1 base, with 13 bases remaining between them. CDR3 length: 16 amino acids. The germline V gene encodes CDR1 GTSNPN and CDR2 SVGIG (reference sequence).